Presented here are 15 T cell receptor beta chains from one specimen sequenced in a study of blood T cell repertoires in COVID-19. TCRdb's table, derived via immunoSEQ multiplex PCR, lists solely in-frame clones and lacks some. The table has about 39,000 clones, roughly 80% seen once. The sequencing input was peripheral blood. All receptors derive from a man between 60 and 70 years old in a cohort sampled during active COVID-19.

The J gene is TRBJ1-1, the V gene TRBV7-6; a possible D gene is TRBD1 (5 bases). The CDR3 covers 15 residues. CDR1 is SGHVS, CDR2 FNYEAQ, per germline. Trimming pared 0 bases from V and 5 bases from J, leaving 13 bases between. Here the CDR3 reads CASSLAPAGGTEAFF. DNA of the CDR3: TGTGCCAGCAGCTTAGCGCCGGCGGGGGGGACTGAAGCTTTCTTT.

The chain has TRBV7-2 and TRBJ1-2; tentative D call: TRBD1 (6 bases). The CDR3 covers 14 residues. The germline V gene has CDR1 SGHTA and CDR2 FQGNSA. V shed 5 bases and J shed 7 bases, with 17 bases lying between them. CDR3 residues: CASSPRTVSSGYTF. The CDR3 DNA sequence: TGTGCCAGCAGCCCCAGGACAGTTTCCTCTGGCTACACCTTC.

In its sample, this clone was seen a few times. The chain combines TRBV27 with TRBJ2-1, with D possibly matching TRBD1 (5 bases). This CDR3 has 15 amino acids. Germline CDR1 MNHEY, CDR2 SMNVEV (reference sequence). V was clipped by 3 bases and J by 2 bases, with 11 bases between them. Written as DNA, the CDR3 is TGTGCCAGCAGTTTGACCGGACATGCCTACAATGAGCAGTTCTTC. It codes for CASSLTGHAYNEQFF.

The J gene is TRBJ1-1, the V gene TRBV6-2 or TRBV6-3; 12 nucleotides line up with TRBD1. The germline V gene has CDR1 MNHEY and CDR2 SVGEGT. V dropped 7 bases and J dropped 1; count of bases not matched to a gene: 10. The CDR3 is made up of 17 amino acids. CDR3 residues: CASIPAGTGGGNTEAFF. CDR3 DNA: TGTGCCAGCATCCCAGCGGGGACAGGGGGCGGGAACACTGAAGCTTTCTTT.

V usage is TRBV4-1 and J usage is TRBJ2-3, with 10 bases fitting TRBD2. The CDR3 is 16 amino acids. V shed 7 bases, J shed 2 bases, and the junction held 9 bases outside the gene matches. Germline CDR1 and CDR2: MGHRA and YSYEKL. The CDR3 protein is CASKSGSGGNTDTQYF. The CDR3 DNA is TGCGCCAGCAAATCGGGTAGCGGGGGGAACACAGATACGCAGTATTTT.

This clone was detected only once. The chain recombines TRBV9 with TRBJ2-7; TRBD2 aligns across 15 bases. This CDR3 is built from 14 residues. V lost 3 bases to trimming and J lost 7 bases; unmatched junction nucleotides: 2. Germline V gene lookup returns CDR1 SGDLS and CDR2 YYNGEE. CDR3 residues: CASSAGTSGREQYF. Here the CDR3 DNA reads TGTGCCAGCAGCGCCGGGACTAGCGGGAGGGAGCAGTACTTC. The full variable domain, its missing parts supplied by reference TRBV9 and TRBJ2-7, is DSGVTQTPKHLITATGQRVTLRCSPRSGDLSVYWYQQSLDQGLQFLIQYYNGEERAKGNILERFSAQQFPDLHSELNLSSLELGDSALYFCASSAGTSGREQYFGPGTRLTVT.

The rearrangement joins TRBV24-1 to TRBJ1-2, with 7 bases identical to TRBD1. CDR1 and CDR2 (germline): KGHDR, SFDVKD. The V gene end was trimmed by 3 bases and the J gene end by 4 bases; junction bases not matched to a gene: 10. The CDR3 length is 16 residues. The CDR3 nucleotides read TGTGCCACCAGTGATCCCCTTCGACAGGGCGCCTATGGCTACACCTTC. Protein product: CATSDPLRQGAYGYTF.

This chain uses TRBV6-6 with TRBJ1-3, with 7 bases lining up with TRBD1. V shed 5 bases and J 3 bases; nucleotides not matched to a gene: 10. Germline V CDR1 and CDR2: MNHNY, SVGAGI (reference sequence). The CDR3 spans 16 residues. This CDR3 reads CASSPGQARNGNTIYF. CDR3 bases: TGTGCCAGCAGTCCCGGACAGGCTAGAAATGGAAACACCATATATTTT.

This clone was picked up a small number of times. The rearrangement links TRBV12-3 or TRBV12-4 to TRBJ2-2, with D maybe TRBD2 (5 bases). The V end lost 8 bases, the J end lost 7 bases, and 11 bases lay between the germline ends. The CDR3 totals 12 residues. The CDR3 region is CASSGGGGELFF. The CDR3, as DNA: TGTGCCAGCTCAGGCGGAGGCGGGGAGCTGTTTTTT.

The chain carries TRBV12-3 or TRBV12-4 and TRBJ2-1; TRBD2 is a possible D gene (5 bases). Trimming removed 3 bases from V and 7 bases from J, with 7 bases in between. This CDR3 has 12 residues. The CDR3 spells CASSFRGNEQFF. Written as DNA, the CDR3 is TGTGCCAGCAGTTTTAGAGGGAATGAGCAGTTCTTC.

This clone came up once. This rearrangement joins TRBV9 to TRBJ1-1; D not resolved. V was trimmed by 4 bases and J by 0 bases, leaving 4 bases between them. This CDR3 has 12 residues. The germline gives CDR1 SGDLS, CDR2 YYNGEE. The CDR3 DNA follows: TGTGCCAGCAGCCGGGTGAACACTGAAGCTTTCTTT. Protein: CASSRVNTEAFF.

The V call is TRBV7-8, the J call TRBJ1-1; no clear D. V was shortened by 5 bases and J by 1 base, with 8 bases between the two germline ends. The CDR3 length is 13 residues. Germline CDR1 is SGHVS and CDR2 is FQNEAQ. The CDR3 sequence: CASSPQTNTEAFF. In nucleotides, the CDR3 is TGTGCCAGCAGCCCACAAACGAACACTGAAGCTTTCTTT. Based on the CDR3 plus reference TRBV7-8 and TRBJ1-1, the full variable domain is GAGVSQSPRYKVAKRGQDVALRCDPISGHVSLFWYQQALGQGPEFLTYFQNEAQLDKSGLPSDRFFAERPEGSVSTLKIQRTQQEDSAVYLCASSPQTNTEAFFGQGTRLTVV.

This chain links TRBV3-1 (or the pseudogene TRBV3-2) with TRBJ2-4; the D gene is possibly TRBD2 (6 bases). The CDR3 is 17 residues long. V dropped 2 bases and J dropped 4 bases, with 18 bases sitting between them. Germline V CDR1 and CDR2: LGHDT, YNNKEL (reference sequence). CDR3 residues: CASSQSEGRLVKNIQYF. In DNA, the CDR3 is TGTGCCAGCAGCCAAAGTGAGGGAAGACTAGTGAAAAACATTCAGTACTTC.

This chain joins TRBV2 and TRBJ1-4; unclear D gene. The CDR3 runs 13 residues. Deletions cut 5 bases from V and 8 bases from J, with 12 bases between. CDR1 SNHLY and CDR2 FYNNEI come from the germline V gene. The CDR3 reads CASSPRSREKLFF. CDR3 DNA: TGTGCCAGCAGTCCTAGGTCTCGAGAAAAACTGTTTTTT.

The CDR3 reads CASSQDYGGYGSPLHF. The CDR3 bases are TGCGCCAGCAGCCAAGATTATGGGGGGTACGGTTCACCCCTCCACTTT. This rearrangement joins TRBV4-3 to TRBJ1-6, with TRBD1 as a possible D gene (5 bases). This CDR3 is built from 16 residues. In germline, CDR1 is LGHNA, CDR2 YSLEER. The V end lost 0 bases, the J end lost 9 bases, and 15 bases lay between the germline ends.